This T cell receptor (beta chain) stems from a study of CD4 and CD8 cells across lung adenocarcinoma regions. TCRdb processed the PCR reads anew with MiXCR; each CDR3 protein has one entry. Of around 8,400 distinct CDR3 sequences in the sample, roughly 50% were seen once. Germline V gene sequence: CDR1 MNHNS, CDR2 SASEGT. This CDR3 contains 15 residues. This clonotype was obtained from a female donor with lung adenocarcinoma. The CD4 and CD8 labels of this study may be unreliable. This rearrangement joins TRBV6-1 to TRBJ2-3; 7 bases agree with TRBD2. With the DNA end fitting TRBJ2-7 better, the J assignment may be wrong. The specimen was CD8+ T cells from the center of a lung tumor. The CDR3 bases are TGTGCCGGCCGGACGAGCGGGAACGGGGAAGACACGCAGTACTTC. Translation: CAGRTSGNGEDTQYF.